This T cell receptor (beta chain) was sequenced for a study of T cell clusters in autoimmune cytopenias. Study observations and caveats: Primary autoimmune cytopenia patients seemingly lacked the physiological T cell clusters found in healthy donors.

Each sample's input was around 250 ng genomic DNA, about 38,000 genome equivalents. TRB rearrangements were amplified by touch-down multiplex PCR with mixed TRB-A/B primers. TCRdb re-called the multiplex PCR reads, yielding one record per CDR3 amino acid sequence without DNA. Found here are about 3,000 distinct CDR3 sequences; the top ten clones hold 5.5% to 8.5%. Germline CDR1 and CDR2: ENHRY and SYGVKD. This CDR3 contains 14 residues. Regarding this clonotype: Antigen: not known.

These data were also filed under a second study, of T cell repertoires in aging, cancer and after chemotherapy. That study adds: Healthy donor repertoires were recorded over several months to years and showed clear clonal overlap. Loss of evenness, beyond lost richness, contributed to age-related TCR diversity decline in cancer patients.

Sequences were obtained from peripheral blood. This clonotype was sampled from a human donor in good health. V usage is TRBV10-3 and J usage is TRBJ1-4. The CDR3 sequence is CAISVAGGGEKLFF.